This T cell receptor (beta chain) appears in the sequencing data of a study of CD8+ T cells in alopecia areata. Whole-study context: At a dose of 5 to 10 mg twice daily, oral tofacitinib was given to treated patients. Overall study findings and caveats: Lesional scalp, notably in alopecia totalis/universalis, had clonality above that of normal scalp. Scalp clonality and expanded CD8+ clones among the top 100 showed significant decreases with tofacitinib.

Once RNA had been extracted, it was reverse transcribed into cDNA to act as the sequencing template. Using immunoSEQ multiplex PCR, the repertoire was profiled, and TCRdb retains in-frame clones only, with some absent. Counted here are more than 90,000 clones, approximately 63% occurring once; the ten biggest clones make up around 15%. On this clone: Its antigen is not identified. Additional DNA sequences in this sample encode the identical CDR3.

Described treatment: oral pan-JAK inhibitor, 5-10 mg twice daily. Alopecia areata patients provided lesional scalp punch biopsies and peripheral blood, both collected for the study. V shed 0 bases and J shed 4 bases, with 2 bases lying between them. The germline gives CDR1 SGDLS, CDR2 YYNGEE. The CDR3 runs to 12 residues. This receptor was identified in a human donor with alopecia areata. The specimen comprised CD8+ T cells sorted from blood, sampled at roughly week 55, from a patient treated with tofacitinib. The chain combines TRBV9 with TRBJ2-1; unclear D gene. The CDR3 reads CASSVGYNEQFF. CDR3 nucleotide sequence: TGTGCCAGCAGCGTAGGGTACAATGAGCAGTTCTTC.